This is a list of T cell receptor beta chains from one sample in a study of T cells after yellow fever vaccination. TCRdb itself ran the 5' RACE reads through MiXCR, one entry per CDR3 protein. The table lists hundreds of thousands of distinct CDR3 sequences, more than 3% of them singletons. Here the sequenced sample was PBMCs, taken on the day of the yellow fever booster vaccination. Receptors were obtained from a man younger than 35 who received the YFV17D yellow fever vaccine. The CDR3 runs from the conserved cysteine through the conserved F or W. The order of the fields is clone size, D gene, V gene, J gene, CDR3 DNA, CDR3 protein. The D gene is left open where the match is weak. Clone sizes are given selectively: once, few, many, or a class where the clone is expanded.

clone size: many
D gene: -
V gene: TRBV20-1
J gene: TRBJ2-1
CDR3 DNA: TGCAGTAGAATCCGGGGCAGCTCCTACAATGAGCAGTTCTTC
CDR3 protein: CSRIRGSSYNEQFF

clone size: many
D gene: TRBD2
V gene: TRBV5-6
J gene: TRBJ2-3
CDR3 DNA: TGTGCCAGCAGCTCGAAGCGGGGGAGAGATACGCAGTATTTT
CDR3 protein: CASSSKRGRDTQYF

clone size: many
D gene: -
V gene: TRBV29-1
J gene: TRBJ1-1
CDR3 DNA: TGTACAGGTCTGAGGAACACTGAAGCTTTCTTT
CDR3 protein: CTGLRNTEAFF

clone size: -
D gene: -
V gene: TRBV6-5
J gene: TRBJ2-7
CDR3 DNA: TGTGCCAGCAGCGCAGGGCACGAGCAGTACTTC
CDR3 protein: CASSAGHEQYF

clone size: many
D gene: -
V gene: TRBV5-5
J gene: TRBJ2-1
CDR3 DNA: TGTGCCAGCACAGGGCTGAATGAGCAGTTCTTC
CDR3 protein: CASTGLNEQFF

clone size: -
D gene: TRBD2
V gene: TRBV6-5
J gene: TRBJ2-7
CDR3 DNA: TGTGCCAGCAGTTACGGGACTAGCGCCTCCTACGAGCAGTACTTC
CDR3 protein: CASSYGTSASYEQYF

clone size: many
D gene: -
V gene: TRBV5-1
J gene: TRBJ2-1
CDR3 DNA: TGCGCCAGCAGCTTCGATATTTCGGCAGTCCTGGGCTCCTACAATGAGCAGTTCTTC
CDR3 protein: CASSFDISAVLGSYNEQFF

clone size: -
D gene: -
V gene: TRBV19
J gene: TRBJ2-7
CDR3 DNA: TGTGCCAGTAGTCCGGACTCATCGAACTCCTACGAGCAGTACTTC
CDR3 protein: CASSPDSSNSYEQYF

clone size: few
D gene: -
V gene: TRBV12-3/TRBV12-4
J gene: TRBJ1-2
CDR3 DNA: TGTGCCAGCAGTTACTCGGGCAGGACCCTAGCTAACTATGGCTACACCTTC
CDR3 protein: CASSYSGRTLANYGYTF

clone size: -
D gene: -
V gene: TRBV4-2
J gene: TRBJ1-1
CDR3 DNA: TGTGCCAGCAGCCAAGATCCCTTACTCCTGAACACTGAAGCTTTCTTT
CDR3 protein: CASSQDPLLLNTEAFF

clone size: many
D gene: TRBD2
V gene: TRBV7-8
J gene: TRBJ2-2
CDR3 DNA: TGTGCCAGCAGCTTAGACGGGAGCGGGGGGGCTACCGGGGAGCTGTTTTTT
CDR3 protein: CASSLDGSGGATGELFF

clone size: few
D gene: -
V gene: TRBV20-1
J gene: TRBJ1-4
CDR3 DNA: TGCAGTGCGACCCCCGGGAAAAATGAAAAACTGTTTTTT
CDR3 protein: CSATPGKNEKLFF

clone size: few
D gene: -
V gene: TRBV19
J gene: TRBJ1-1
CDR3 DNA: TGTGCCAGTACCCAGTCCGACCCGGGTGGGGCTTTCTTT
CDR3 protein: CASTQSDPGGAFF

clone size: -
D gene: TRBD1
V gene: TRBV11-2
J gene: TRBJ2-2
CDR3 DNA: TGTGCCAGCAGCCATCGACAGGGGTGGGGCACCGGGGAGCTGTTTTTT
CDR3 protein: CASSHRQGWGTGELFF

clone size: many
D gene: -
V gene: TRBV7-8
J gene: TRBJ1-6
CDR3 DNA: TGTGCCAGCATCTCAGGGAGCTCCTATAATTCACCCCTCCACTTT
CDR3 protein: CASISGSSYNSPLHF

clone size: many
D gene: -
V gene: TRBV7-2
J gene: TRBJ2-2
CDR3 DNA: TGTGCACAGAGGGGGGCGAACACCGGGGAGCTGTTTTTT
CDR3 protein: CAQRGANTGELFF

clone size: -
D gene: TRBD1
V gene: TRBV6-5
J gene: TRBJ2-1
CDR3 DNA: TGTGCCAGCAGCCGAACTATAGGGGGCGGGGAGCAGTTCTTC
CDR3 protein: CASSRTIGGGEQFF

clone size: many
D gene: TRBD1
V gene: TRBV20-1
J gene: TRBJ1-1
CDR3 DNA: TGCAGTGCTAGAGATGGTGTTGTAAAAGGGGGCCGCACTGAAGCTTTCTTT
CDR3 protein: CSARDGVVKGGRTEAFF

clone size: few
D gene: -
V gene: TRBV20-1
J gene: TRBJ2-1
CDR3 DNA: TGCAGTGCCCAATCCCAGTACAATGAGCAGTTCTTC
CDR3 protein: CSAQSQYNEQFF

clone size: -
D gene: -
V gene: TRBV23-1
J gene: TRBJ2-3
CDR3 DNA: TGCGCCAGCAGCCCACGACCGAACCCACCTCATTCAGATACGCAGTATTTT
CDR3 protein: CASSPRPNPPHSDTQYF

clone size: many
D gene: TRBD2
V gene: TRBV7-2
J gene: TRBJ2-1
CDR3 DNA: TGTGCCAGCAGCCCCCGAGGGAGAAGCGGGGGCGAGTCCTACAATGAGCAGTTCTTC
CDR3 protein: CASSPRGRSGGESYNEQFF

clone size: many
D gene: -
V gene: TRBV5-6
J gene: TRBJ2-7
CDR3 DNA: TGTGCCAGCAGCTTCCCTCGTGAACCGCAGTACTTC
CDR3 protein: CASSFPREPQYF

clone size: few
D gene: -
V gene: TRBV18
J gene: TRBJ2-5
CDR3 DNA: TGTGCCAGCTCCAATGGCGTTCAAGAGACCCAGTACTTC
CDR3 protein: CASSNGVQETQYF

clone size: many
D gene: -
V gene: TRBV6-2/TRBV6-3
J gene: TRBJ1-2
CDR3 DNA: TGTGCCAGCAGATCAACAGGAATCTATGGCTACACCTTC
CDR3 protein: CASRSTGIYGYTF

clone size: many
D gene: -
V gene: TRBV20-1
J gene: TRBJ1-6
CDR3 DNA: TGCAGTGCACCGACAGGAACCCTGAATTCACCCCTCCACTTT
CDR3 protein: CSAPTGTLNSPLHF

clone size: many
D gene: TRBD2
V gene: TRBV5-1
J gene: TRBJ2-3
CDR3 DNA: TGCGCCAGCAGCAAGACTAGCGGGGGGTCAAAAGATACGCAGTATTTT
CDR3 protein: CASSKTSGGSKDTQYF

clone size: -
D gene: TRBD2
V gene: TRBV9
J gene: TRBJ2-2
CDR3 DNA: TGTGCCAGCAGCGCGAGCGGGGCGAACACCGGGGAGCTGTTTTTT
CDR3 protein: CASSASGANTGELFF

clone size: few
D gene: -
V gene: TRBV19
J gene: TRBJ2-3
CDR3 DNA: TGTGCCGTGGGGGGCCCCGCAGATACGCAGTATTTT
CDR3 protein: CAVGGPADTQYF

clone size: few
D gene: -
V gene: TRBV5-1
J gene: TRBJ2-7
CDR3 DNA: TGCGCCAGCAGCTTCGGGGCGTCATACGAGCAGTACTTC
CDR3 protein: CASSFGASYEQYF

clone size: few
D gene: TRBD2
V gene: TRBV5-1
J gene: TRBJ2-1
CDR3 DNA: TGCGCCAGCAGCCTGATAGCGGGGGGCATGGCGGATGAGCAGTTCTTC
CDR3 protein: CASSLIAGGMADEQFF

clone size: few
D gene: -
V gene: TRBV5-6
J gene: TRBJ1-2
CDR3 DNA: TGTGCCAGCAGCTTAGGTGGAGATGTCGGGTTAGGCTACACCTTC
CDR3 protein: CASSLGGDVGLGYTF

clone size: -
D gene: -
V gene: TRBV7-8
J gene: TRBJ2-7
CDR3 DNA: TGTGCCAGCAGCTTAAGGAGGTTCGGCGGGGAGAGGGACATCGGTGCGCAGTACTTC
CDR3 protein: CASSLRRFGGERDIGAQYF

clone size: -
D gene: -
V gene: TRBV7-9
J gene: TRBJ2-3
CDR3 DNA: TGTGCCAGCAGCTTAGGGCAGGGATATCACACAGATACGCAGTATTTT
CDR3 protein: CASSLGQGYHTDTQYF

clone size: -
D gene: -
V gene: TRBV2
J gene: TRBJ2-5
CDR3 DNA: TGTGCCAGCAGTGAAGGAAAGGAGACCCAGTACTTC
CDR3 protein: CASSEGKETQYF

clone size: -
D gene: TRBD1
V gene: TRBV7-2
J gene: TRBJ1-6
CDR3 DNA: TGTGCCAGCAGCCGGACAGGGGGCTGGAATTCACCCCTCCACTTT
CDR3 protein: CASSRTGGWNSPLHF

clone size: many
D gene: TRBD1
V gene: TRBV20-1
J gene: TRBJ1-1
CDR3 DNA: TGCAGTGCTAGAGAGGCACAGGGGTACACTGAAGCTTTCTTT
CDR3 protein: CSAREAQGYTEAFF

clone size: few
D gene: -
V gene: TRBV12-3/TRBV12-4
J gene: TRBJ2-7
CDR3 DNA: TGTGCCAGCAGTTCACAGGGCCCCTCCTACGAGCAGTACTTC
CDR3 protein: CASSSQGPSYEQYF

clone size: few
D gene: TRBD2
V gene: TRBV9
J gene: TRBJ2-3
CDR3 DNA: TGTGCCAGCAGCGTAAATCCGGGGGGGAGTGATACGCAGTATTTT
CDR3 protein: CASSVNPGGSDTQYF

clone size: many
D gene: TRBD1
V gene: TRBV7-9
J gene: TRBJ2-1
CDR3 DNA: TGTGCCAGCAGCCCAGTGGGGACAGGGCTTCTTAATGAGCAGTTCTTC
CDR3 protein: CASSPVGTGLLNEQFF

clone size: -
D gene: TRBD2
V gene: TRBV19
J gene: TRBJ2-5
CDR3 DNA: TGTGCCAGTAGTAACCGACTAGCGGAAGAGACCCAGTACTTC
CDR3 protein: CASSNRLAEETQYF

clone size: many
D gene: -
V gene: TRBV12-3/TRBV12-4
J gene: TRBJ1-1
CDR3 DNA: TGTGCCAGCAGCCCATCCGGTTTCGGCGCTGAAGCTTTCTTT
CDR3 protein: CASSPSGFGAEAFF

clone size: -
D gene: -
V gene: TRBV10-2
J gene: TRBJ2-3
CDR3 DNA: TGCGCCAGCAGTGAGCCCGGAGGGGGAGGACAAACAACGCAGTATTTT
CDR3 protein: CASSEPGGGGQTTQYF

clone size: -
D gene: -
V gene: TRBV7-9
J gene: TRBJ1-1
CDR3 DNA: TGTGCCAGCAGCTTAGAAGTGGGGGGGGTCCGGACTGAAGCTTTCTTT
CDR3 protein: CASSLEVGGVRTEAFF

clone size: many
D gene: TRBD1
V gene: TRBV28
J gene: TRBJ2-1
CDR3 DNA: TGTGCCAGCAGCTCCGATGGACAGGGGATGAACAATGAGCAGTTCTTC
CDR3 protein: CASSSDGQGMNNEQFF

clone size: many
D gene: -
V gene: TRBV4-2
J gene: TRBJ1-1
CDR3 DNA: TGTGCCAGCAGCCAAGATCGGACGAACACTGAAGCTTTCTTT
CDR3 protein: CASSQDRTNTEAFF

clone size: many
D gene: -
V gene: TRBV24-1
J gene: TRBJ1-2
CDR3 DNA: TGTGCCACCAGTGACAGAAAGTATGGCTACACCTTC
CDR3 protein: CATSDRKYGYTF

clone size: few
D gene: -
V gene: TRBV20-1
J gene: TRBJ1-5
CDR3 DNA: TGCAGTGCTAGTTCGCCCCTGGGCGGCAATCAGCCCCAGCATTTT
CDR3 protein: CSASSPLGGNQPQHF

clone size: many
D gene: TRBD1
V gene: TRBV28
J gene: TRBJ2-5
CDR3 DNA: TGTGCCAGCAGTCCGCACGACAGGGCCCAAGAGACCCAGTACTTC
CDR3 protein: CASSPHDRAQETQYF

clone size: few
D gene: TRBD2
V gene: TRBV7-2
J gene: TRBJ2-3
CDR3 DNA: TGTGCCAGCAGCTTTGCGGGGGTGGATACGCAGTATTTT
CDR3 protein: CASSFAGVDTQYF

clone size: -
D gene: -
V gene: TRBV7-9
J gene: TRBJ1-5
CDR3 DNA: TGTGCCAGCAGCCTTACAGGGAACAATCAGCCCCAGCATTTT
CDR3 protein: CASSLTGNNQPQHF

clone size: many
D gene: TRBD1
V gene: TRBV7-9
J gene: TRBJ2-5
CDR3 DNA: TGTGCCATGCAGGGGGCAGAGACCCAGTACTTC
CDR3 protein: CAMQGAETQYF

clone size: many
D gene: TRBD1
V gene: TRBV5-1
J gene: TRBJ2-2
CDR3 DNA: TGCGCCAGCAGCTCCATACAGGGGGCTTGGGACACCGGGGAGCTGTTTTTT
CDR3 protein: CASSSIQGAWDTGELFF

clone size: few
D gene: -
V gene: TRBV20-1
J gene: TRBJ2-3
CDR3 DNA: TGCAGCGCGAGTGGCGGGGGCCCAGATACGCAGTATTTT
CDR3 protein: CSASGGGPDTQYF

clone size: many
D gene: TRBD1
V gene: TRBV7-2
J gene: TRBJ1-1
CDR3 DNA: TGTGCCAGCAGCAGCAGACAGGGGAACCTTTTCTTT
CDR3 protein: CASSSRQGNLFF

clone size: -
D gene: -
V gene: TRBV19
J gene: TRBJ1-1
CDR3 DNA: TGTGCCAGTAGTATGGGACGTAACACTGAAGCTTTCTTT
CDR3 protein: CASSMGRNTEAFF